These T cell receptor beta chains were read from a single sample in a study of technical replicates of blood from four donors. Assay: immunoSEQ multiplex PCR; the TCRdb copy retains only in-frame clones and omits some. The table has about 93,000 clones, around 95% seen once; the top ten hold about 0.25%. Sequenced: T cells isolated from PBMCs. The receptors derive from a human donor in good health. Both conserved end residues are part of each CDR3. D genes are given only for firm matches. Some rows mark clone size as missing; the rest say once, few, many or name a class of expanded clone.

>-|TRBJ2-5|-|TRBV29-1
TGCAGCGTTAGTAGCGGAGGGGAGACCCAGTACTTC
CSVSSGGETQYF
>-|TRBJ2-5|-|TRBV7-6
TGTGCCAGCAGCTTAGGAGGGGGAGAGACCCAGTACTTC
CASSLGGGETQYF
>-|TRBJ2-5|-|TRBV30
TGTGCCTGGAGGGGGGGATACCAAGAGACCCAGTACTTC
CAWRGGYQETQYF
>-|TRBJ2-3|-|TRBV6-5
TGTGCCAGCAGTTACTCGGGAGACGGGGATACGCAGTATTTT
CASSYSGDGDTQYF
>-|TRBJ2-1|TRBD2|TRBV28
TGTGCCAGCAGGTCAGCGGGATTAGCCTACAATGAGCAGTTCTTC
CASRSAGLAYNEQFF
>once|TRBJ1-2|TRBD1|TRBV2
TGTGCCAGCAGTTGGACAGGACTCTATGGCTACACCTTC
CASSWTGLYGYTF
>-|TRBJ1-5|-|TRBV7-9
TGTGCCAGCAGCCCAGGGGCCGAGGGTAATCAGCCCCAGCATTTT
CASSPGAEGNQPQHF
>once|TRBJ2-7|-|TRBV10-2
TGCGCCAGCAGTGAGGCGGGGAGCTCCTACGAGCAGTACTTC
CASSEAGSSYEQYF
>once|TRBJ2-6|TRBD1|TRBV30
TGTGCCTGGACCACATCCGGGACAGGGAGGTCTGGGGCCAACGTCCTGACTTTC
CAWTTSGTGRSGANVLTF
>-|TRBJ2-7|TRBD1|TRBV30
TGTGCCTGGAGTTCCGCCCAGGGGGCCACCTACGAGCAGTACTTC
CAWSSAQGATYEQYF
>-|TRBJ2-7|TRBD2|TRBV10-3
TGTGCCATGAATAGCGGGGGGGCCTACGAGCAGTACTTC
CAMNSGGAYEQYF
>-|TRBJ1-6|TRBD1|TRBV19
TGTGCCAGTAGTATGAACCGGGACAGGAATTCACCCCTCCACTTT
CASSMNRDRNSPLHF
>-|TRBJ1-1|-|TRBV7-6
TGTGCCAGCAGCTCTTCTCACCTCAGGAACACTGAAGCTTTCTTT
CASSSSHLRNTEAFF
>-|TRBJ1-5|-|TRBV28
TGTGCCAGCAGTCTCTTTTCCCCCGGGGATCAGCCCCAGCATTTT
CASSLFSPGDQPQHF
>-|TRBJ2-7|-|TRBV28
TGTGCCAGCAGTTTATACAGCGAGCAGTACTTC
CASSLYSEQYF
>-|TRBJ1-2|TRBD1|TRBV5-5
TGTGCCAGCAGCGTGGACGGACAGGGAGACTATGGCTACACCTTC
CASSVDGQGDYGYTF
>-|TRBJ1-1|-|TRBV30
TGTGCCTGGGGTAGCGGGGTTGGACCACTCCCTGAAGCTTTCTTT
CAWGSGVGPLPEAFF
>-|TRBJ2-7|TRBD1|TRBV13
TGTGCCACTCGGGACAGGGGGATCCCTTACGAGCAGTACTTC
CATRDRGIPYEQYF
>-|TRBJ1-3|TRBD1|TRBV11-2
TGTGCCAGCAGTAGGGACAGCTCTGGAAACACCATATATTTT
CASSRDSSGNTIYF
>-|TRBJ1-6|-|TRBV6-5
TGTGCCAGCCCAGAGGAGTGTCCCTATAATTCACCCCTCCACTTT
CASPEECPYNSPLHF
>-|TRBJ1-1|-|TRBV4-1
TGCGCCAGCAGCCAAGACGGGACTGCTAACACTGAAGCTTTCTTT
CASSQDGTANTEAFF
>-|TRBJ1-4|-|TRBV6-5
TGTGCCAGCAGCGAATTCGGACAGCCTAATGAAAAACTGTTTTTT
CASSEFGQPNEKLFF
>-|TRBJ2-1|TRBD2|TRBV5-6
TGTGCCAGCAGCTTGTCAACTAGCGATTGGGGGGAGCAGTTCTTC
CASSLSTSDWGEQFF
>-|TRBJ2-5|-|TRBV20-1
TGCAGTGCTACACGGGGGGAGACCCAGTACTTC
CSATRGETQYF
>-|TRBJ2-1|TRBD2|TRBV11-2
TGTGCCAGCTCCCCCGGGGAGGGTTATTACAATGAGCAGTTCTTC
CASSPGEGYYNEQFF
>-|TRBJ2-1|TRBD2|TRBV10-2
TGCGCCAGCGGGCTAGCGGGAGGTAACGAGCAGTTCTTC
CASGLAGGNEQFF
>-|TRBJ1-5|-|TRBV7-2
TGTGCCAGCAGCTTATTCTCCATAGATCAGCCCCAGCATTTT
CASSLFSIDQPQHF
>-|TRBJ1-5|-|TRBV5-1
TGCGCCAGCAGCTTGGATCAGGGAGGCCAGCCCCAGCATTTT
CASSLDQGGQPQHF
>-|TRBJ2-5|TRBD1|TRBV2
TGTGCCAGCACTCTCCTAGACAGGGGGACGGCAAGAGAGACCCAGTACTTC
CASTLLDRGTARETQYF
>-|TRBJ2-7|TRBD1|TRBV28
TGTGCCAGCTCGGGGGGACAGGGCTACGAGCAGTACTTC
CASSGGQGYEQYF
>-|TRBJ1-4|-|TRBV30
TGTGCCTGGAGTACGCCCCCCTGGGGGGAGATAGGGGAAAAACTGTTTTTT
CAWSTPPWGEIGEKLFF
>-|TRBJ1-4|-|TRBV7-9
TGTGCCAGCAGCTTAGCGGAACGGGAAACTAATGAAAAACTGTTTTTT
CASSLAERETNEKLFF
>-|TRBJ2-3|TRBD2|TRBV7-2
TGTGCCAGCACCGGAGCGGGATGGACAGATACGCAGTATTTT
CASTGAGWTDTQYF
>once|TRBJ2-7|-|TRBV4-2
TGTGCCAGCAGCCAAGATCTACCGGGTCGGATTGGAAACTCCTACGAGCAGTACTTC
CASSQDLPGRIGNSYEQYF
>-|TRBJ2-3|-|TRBV5-1
TGCGCCAGCAGCTTGCGTCTCTCAGGGGGGTCATTCAGCACAGATACGCAGTATTTT
CASSLRLSGGSFSTDTQYF
>-|TRBJ1-1|TRBD1|TRBV5-4
TGTGCCAGCAGGCGACACAGGGGGATGAACACTGAAGCTTTCTTT
CASRRHRGMNTEAFF
>-|TRBJ1-1|-|TRBV23-1
TGCGCCAGCAGTCGAAAAGAGGGACATACGAACACTGAAGCTTTCTTT
CASSRKEGHTNTEAFF
>once|TRBJ2-3|TRBD2|TRBV19
TGTGCCACCAGGACTAGCGGACAAAGCACAGATACGCAGTATTTT
CATRTSGQSTDTQYF
>-|TRBJ2-1|-|TRBV28
TGTGCCAGCAGTTTTACCCCTACTAGTCTTAATTTTAATGAGCAGTTCTTC
CASSFTPTSLNFNEQFF
>-|TRBJ2-3|TRBD1|TRBV9
TGTGCCAGCAGCGCGGACAGGGGGGCAGATACGCAGTATTTT
CASSADRGADTQYF
>-|TRBJ2-1|-|TRBV7-9
TGTGCCAGCAGCTCCACCGCCCCCCAACTAAACACCAAACTAATTGAGCAGTTCTTC
CASSSTAPQLNTKLIEQFF
>few|TRBJ1-2|TRBD1|TRBV6-5
TGTGCCAGCAGTTACTCCTACGGGACAGCTTATGGCTACACCTTC
CASSYSYGTAYGYTF
>-|TRBJ1-2|-|TRBV7-2
TGTGCCAGCAGCTTAGCTGAGGACTATGGCTACACCTTC
CASSLAEDYGYTF
>-|TRBJ2-7|TRBD1|TRBV5-1
TGCGCCAGCAGCTGGACAGGGCTCAGCTCCTACGAGCAGTACTTC
CASSWTGLSSYEQYF
>-|TRBJ2-1|TRBD2|TRBV7-9
TGTGCCAGCAGACTAGGGCTAGCGGGGAGTGGGCATGAGCAGTTCTTC
CASRLGLAGSGHEQFF
>-|TRBJ2-1|TRBD1|TRBV27
TGTGCCAGCAGTTTAGACAGGGCCAATGAGCAGTTCTTC
CASSLDRANEQFF